This T cell receptor (beta chain) stems from a study of shared clonotypes between healthy human individuals. The study's findings and limits: Only a few donors were included, so the genetic and exposure-history diversity represented was limited. Naive subsets generally exceeded memory subsets in estimated richness. Rarefaction exposed incomplete sorted-subset sequencing despite large depth.

This clone was observed a handful of times. Its antigen remains unknown. Using immunoSEQ multiplex PCR, the repertoire was profiled, and TCRdb retains in-frame clones only, with some absent. The table includes around 990,000 clones, 60% to 80% detected once. The V end was cut by 8 bases, the J end by 8 bases, with 24 bases between. The length of the CDR3 is 15 residues. The V gene's germline CDR1 is ENHRY and CDR2 SYGVKD. This chain links TRBV10-3 with TRBJ1-2; D is possibly TRBD1 (6 bases). This sequence originates from a man aged 18 to 30 in good health. Some clones in this sample may be carry-over from other donors' samples. Material for sequencing was memory CD4+ T cells from PBMCs. The sample's subset: CD45RA-negative fraction. CDR3 protein: CAIQKGQPQSRGYTF. CDR3 sequence (DNA): TGTGCCATCCAAAAAGGACAGCCGCAAAGTCGGGGCTACACCTTC.